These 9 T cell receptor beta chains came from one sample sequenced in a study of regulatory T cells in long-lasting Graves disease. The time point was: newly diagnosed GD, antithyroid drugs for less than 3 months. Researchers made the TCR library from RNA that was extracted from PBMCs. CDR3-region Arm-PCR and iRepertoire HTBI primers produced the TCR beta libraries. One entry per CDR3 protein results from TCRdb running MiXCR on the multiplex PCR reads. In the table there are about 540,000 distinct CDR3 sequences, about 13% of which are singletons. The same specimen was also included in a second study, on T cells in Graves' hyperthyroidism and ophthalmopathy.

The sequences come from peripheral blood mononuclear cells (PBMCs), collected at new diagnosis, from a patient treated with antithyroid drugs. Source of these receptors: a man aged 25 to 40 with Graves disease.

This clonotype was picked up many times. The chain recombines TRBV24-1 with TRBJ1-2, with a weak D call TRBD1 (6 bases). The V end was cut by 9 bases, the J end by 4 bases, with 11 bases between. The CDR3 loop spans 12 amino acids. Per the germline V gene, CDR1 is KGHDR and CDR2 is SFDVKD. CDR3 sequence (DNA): TGTGCCACCGCGGGGGGCGCCTATGGCTACACCTTC. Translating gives CATAGGAYGYTF.

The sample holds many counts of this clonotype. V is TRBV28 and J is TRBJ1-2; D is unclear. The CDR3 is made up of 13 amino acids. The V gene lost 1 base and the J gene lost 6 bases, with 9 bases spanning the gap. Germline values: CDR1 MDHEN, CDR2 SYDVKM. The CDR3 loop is CASSLSYWDGYTF. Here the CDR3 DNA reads TGTGCCAGCAGTTTATCGTATTGGGATGGCTACACCTTC.

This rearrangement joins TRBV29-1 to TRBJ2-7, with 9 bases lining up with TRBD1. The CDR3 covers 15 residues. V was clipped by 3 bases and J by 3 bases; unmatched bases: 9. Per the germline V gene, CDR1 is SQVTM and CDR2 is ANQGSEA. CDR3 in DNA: TGCAGCGTTGAGGGACCCGGGACAGGGCTCTACGAGCAGTACTTC. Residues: CSVEGPGTGLYEQYF.

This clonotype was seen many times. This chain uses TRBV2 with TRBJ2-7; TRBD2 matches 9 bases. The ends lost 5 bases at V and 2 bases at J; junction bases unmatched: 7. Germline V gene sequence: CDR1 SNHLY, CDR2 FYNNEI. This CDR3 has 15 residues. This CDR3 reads CASSPGLAPTYEQYF. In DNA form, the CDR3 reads TGTGCCAGCAGTCCTGGACTAGCGCCAACCTACGAGCAGTACTTC.

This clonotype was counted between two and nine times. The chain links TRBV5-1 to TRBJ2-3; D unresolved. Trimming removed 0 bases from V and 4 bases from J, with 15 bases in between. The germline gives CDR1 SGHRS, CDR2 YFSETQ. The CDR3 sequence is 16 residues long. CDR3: CASSLGDSYSADTQYF. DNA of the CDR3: TGCGCCAGCAGCTTGGGGGATTCTTATTCCGCAGATACGCAGTATTTT.

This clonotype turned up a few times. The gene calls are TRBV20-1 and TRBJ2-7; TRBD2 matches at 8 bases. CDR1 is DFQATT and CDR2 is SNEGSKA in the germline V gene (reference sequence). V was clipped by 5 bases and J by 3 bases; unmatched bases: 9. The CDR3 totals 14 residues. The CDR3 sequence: CSAVRAGGRYEQYF. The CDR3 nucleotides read TGCAGTGCTGTGAGGGCGGGAGGTCGCTACGAGCAGTACTTC.

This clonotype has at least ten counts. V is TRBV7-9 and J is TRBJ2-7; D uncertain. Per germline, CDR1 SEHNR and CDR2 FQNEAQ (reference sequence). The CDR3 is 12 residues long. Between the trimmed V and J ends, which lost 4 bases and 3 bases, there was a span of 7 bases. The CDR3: CASSSSLYEQYF. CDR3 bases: TGTGCCAGCAGCTCGTCCCTCTACGAGCAGTACTTC. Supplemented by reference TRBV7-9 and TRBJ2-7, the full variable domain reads DTGVSQNPRHKITKRGQNVTFRCDPISEHNRLYWYRQTLGQGPEFLTYFQNEAQLEKSRLLSDRFSAERPKGSFSTLEIQRTEQGDSAMYLCASSSSLYEQYFGPGTRLTVT.

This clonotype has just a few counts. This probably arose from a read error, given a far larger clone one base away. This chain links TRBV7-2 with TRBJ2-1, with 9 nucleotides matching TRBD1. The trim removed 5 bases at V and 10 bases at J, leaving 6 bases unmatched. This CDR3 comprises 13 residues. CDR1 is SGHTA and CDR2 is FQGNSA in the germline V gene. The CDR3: CASSEQGAGEQFF. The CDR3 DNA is TGTGCCAGCAGCGAACAGGGGGCGGGAGAGCAGTTCTTC.

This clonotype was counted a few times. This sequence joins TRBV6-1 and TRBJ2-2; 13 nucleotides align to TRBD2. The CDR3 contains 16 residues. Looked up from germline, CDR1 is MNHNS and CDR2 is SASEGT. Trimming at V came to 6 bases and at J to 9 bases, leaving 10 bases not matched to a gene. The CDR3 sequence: CASSGGTSGNPRELFF. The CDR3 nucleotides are TGTGCCAGCAGCGGGGGGACTAGCGGGAACCCACGGGAGCTGTTTTTT.